This is a list of T cell receptor beta chains from one sample in a study of OX40 agonist ivuxolimab in advanced cancers. The assay was immunoSEQ multiplex PCR, and TCRdb's table has in-frame clones only and misses some. The sample shows 35,000 or so clones, over 75% of them seen only once. The sequenced sample was CD4+ or CD8+ T cells sorted from blood, obtained in a trial of the OX40 agonist ivuxolimab. These receptors were obtained from an adult with an advanced solid tumor such as melanoma, head and neck, liver or kidney cancer. CDR3s include the opening cysteine and the closing phenylalanine or tryptophan. A D gene is named only where the DNA matches it firmly. Expanded clones get a size class; other rows say once, few or many, or leave the size out.

v_call	clone_size	d_call	j_call	cdr3_nt	cdr3_aa
TRBV6-1	few	TRBD2	TRBJ2-1	TGTGCCAGCAGTGATAGCCTAGCGGGGGGGCGCAATGAGCAGTTCTTC	CASSDSLAGGRNEQFF
TRBV6-4	-	TRBD2	TRBJ2-1	TGTGCCAGCAGTGACTCAGGAGGCGGGGGGGCAAGTGAGCAGTTCTTC	CASSDSGGGGASEQFF
TRBV5-6	-	TRBD2	TRBJ2-3	TGTGCCAGCAGCGCCCTGGGGGCGGGGGGAAGCACAGATACGCAGTATTTT	CASSALGAGGSTDTQYF
TRBV9	-	TRBD2	TRBJ2-3	TGTGCCAGCTGTCCGGGACTAGAGAAAGATACGCAGTATTTT	CASCPGLEKDTQYF
TRBV7-2	-	-	TRBJ2-7	TGTGCCAGCAGCGCCCAGGTGTCCTCCGAGCAGTACTTC	CASSAQVSSEQYF
TRBV27	-	TRBD1	TRBJ2-3	TGTGCCAGCATCTCGGGACAGGGGGTTTTCGGAGATACGCAGTATTTT	CASISGQGVFGDTQYF
TRBV6-5	-	-	TRBJ1-1	TGTGCCAGCAAGGAGGACAGACAGACTGAAGCTTTCTTT	CASKEDRQTEAFF
TRBV1	-	-	TRBJ1-5	TGCACCAGCAGCCAAGATAAAGGGGAAGATCAGCCCCAGCATTTT	CTSSQDKGEDQPQHF
TRBV27	-	-	TRBJ2-7	TGTGCCAGCAGTTTCCTGTCTGCGTCCTACGAGCAGTACTTC	CASSFLSASYEQYF
TRBV12-5	once	-	TRBJ2-3	TGTGCTAGTGGTTTTGGGGTCACCAGCACAGATACGCAGTATTTT	CASGFGVTSTDTQYF
TRBV5-1	once	TRBD2	TRBJ2-5	TGCGCCAGCAGCTTGGAGGCTAGCGGGGTTCAAGAGACCCAGTACTTC	CASSLEASGVQETQYF
TRBV5-4	-	TRBD2	TRBJ2-3	TGTGCCAGCACCCCGGTCGGGGGGGCCACAGATACGCAGTATTTT	CASTPVGGATDTQYF
TRBV4-1	-	-	TRBJ1-1	TGCGCCAGCAGCCAAGACAGGGAGTCTGAAGCTTTCTTT	CASSQDRESEAFF
TRBV7-9	-	TRBD1	TRBJ1-2	TGTGCCAGCAGAATACCCCCGGGACAGGGGCTCGATGGCTACACCTTC	CASRIPPGQGLDGYTF
TRBV30	few	-	TRBJ1-1	TGTGCCTGGAGTGGGGGTTGGAACACTGAAGCTTTCTTT	CAWSGGWNTEAFF
TRBV5-8	-	TRBD1	TRBJ2-3	TGTGCCAGCAGCCATCAGGGGGCGGCAACAGATACGCAGTATTTT	CASSHQGAATDTQYF
TRBV27	-	-	TRBJ2-1	TGTGCCAGCAGTTCGGGGACTTCACGGGGGAATGAGCAGTTCTTC	CASSSGTSRGNEQFF
TRBV27	-	-	TRBJ2-7	TGTGCCAGCAGCCAAAGTCGGGGAACACTCTACGAGCAGTACTTC	CASSQSRGTLYEQYF
TRBV30	-	-	TRBJ1-3	TGTGCCTGGAGTGGAGTTACTGGAAACACCATATATTTT	CAWSGVTGNTIYF
TRBV16	-	-	TRBJ1-5	TGTGCCAGCAGCCAATATACAGGGAGCAATCAGCCCCAGCATTTT	CASSQYTGSNQPQHF
TRBV30	few	-	TRBJ2-2	TGTGCCTGGAGTTTAGACTCATACACCGGGGAGCTGTTTTTT	CAWSLDSYTGELFF
TRBV11-2	-	-	TRBJ1-1	TGTGCCAGCAGCTTAGTCAAATTTGTCAAGAACACTGAAGCTTTCTTT	CASSLVKFVKNTEAFF
TRBV11-2	-	TRBD1	TRBJ1-2	TGTGCCAGCAGCTTAGAGATTGGACAGGCAGATAACTATGGCTACACCTTC	CASSLEIGQADNYGYTF
TRBV19	medium-sized	TRBD1	TRBJ1-5	TGTGCCAGTAGTATTACACAGGGGAGACGCAATCAGCCCCAGCATTTT	CASSITQGRRNQPQHF
TRBV29-1	-	-	TRBJ2-1	TGCAGCGTTGAGTCCCTTGAGGATGAGCAGTTCTTC	CSVESLEDEQFF
TRBV11-3	-	-	TRBJ2-3	TGTGCCAGCAGCTTAGGAAGCACTAGTGAGACAGATACGCAGTATTTT	CASSLGSTSETDTQYF
TRBV6-7	once	-	TRBJ2-1	TGTGCCAACCCAGGACTAGAGCAGTTCTTC	CANPGLEQFF
TRBV5-6	-	-	TRBJ1-2	TGTGCCAGCAGCTTGGGCTGGGGCTACACCTTC	CASSLGWGYTF
TRBV11-1	once	-	TRBJ1-2	TGTGCCAGCAGCTCCTATACGGGGGACTCGGTTTATCATGGCTACACCTTC	CASSSYTGDSVYHGYTF
TRBV5-1	-	-	TRBJ2-5	TGCGCCAGCAGCTTGGGTCTAGCAGAGACCCAGTACTTC	CASSLGLAETQYF
TRBV15	-	TRBD2	TRBJ2-1	TGTGCCACCAGCAGGACCCCCGCACTAGCGGGGGGGAGTGAGCAGTTCTTC	CATSRTPALAGGSEQFF
TRBV7-8	-	-	TRBJ1-5	TGTGCCAGCAGCTTAGCTGGGCAGGGGAGCAATCAGCCCCAGCATTTT	CASSLAGQGSNQPQHF
TRBV11-1	once	-	TRBJ2-7	TGTGCCAGCAGCCGGAATCCTGACGGATCTTCCTACGAGCAGTACTTC	CASSRNPDGSSYEQYF
TRBV7-9	-	-	TRBJ2-5	TGTGCCAGCAGCCCCCCGGTGGGGTACCAAGAGACCCAGTACTTC	CASSPPVGYQETQYF
TRBV15	-	TRBD1	TRBJ2-3	TGTGCCACCAGCGAGGGACAGGGGTTGGATACGCAGTATTTT	CATSEGQGLDTQYF
TRBV29-1	-	TRBD1	TRBJ2-4	TGCAGCGTCTCACAGGGGGCCAAAAACATTCAGTACTTC	CSVSQGAKNIQYF
TRBV19	once	TRBD1	TRBJ2-3	TGTGCCAGCAGACGGGACAGAAGCACAGATACGCAGTATTTT	CASRRDRSTDTQYF
TRBV7-2	-	TRBD2	TRBJ2-1	TGTGCCAGCAGCTCTCTAGCGGGGGCTCCAAATGAGCAGTTCTTC	CASSSLAGAPNEQFF
TRBV2	-	-	TRBJ1-4	TGTGCCAGCAGTGAAGGGACAGCTAATAATGAAAAACTGTTTTTT	CASSEGTANNEKLFF
TRBV5-8	-	TRBD1	TRBJ2-7	TGTGCCAGCAGCTTCCATTGGACAGGGGGCTACGAGCAGTACTTC	CASSFHWTGGYEQYF
TRBV29-1	-	-	TRBJ1-2	TGCAGCGTTGAACAGGGCTACACCTTC	CSVEQGYTF
TRBV4-1	-	TRBD1	TRBJ2-1	TGCGCCAGCAGCCAGGGACAGTCCAATGAGCAGTTCTTC	CASSQGQSNEQFF
TRBV4-1	-	-	TRBJ1-1	TGCGCCAGCAGCCAAGAGCTTGGGGTAATGAACACTGAAGCTTTCTTT	CASSQELGVMNTEAFF
TRBV30	-	-	TRBJ2-5	TGTGCCTGGAGTGTAATGATGGAACAAGAGACCCAGTACTTC	CAWSVMMEQETQYF
TRBV5-1	-	TRBD1	TRBJ1-5	TGCGCCAGCAGTTTAGGACAGGGTTTCAATCAGCCCCAGCATTTT	CASSLGQGFNQPQHF
TRBV15	-	TRBD2	TRBJ2-2	TGTGCCACCAGCGGAGCCCCAAGCGGGGACACCGGGGAGCTGTTTTTT	CATSGAPSGDTGELFF
TRBV4-1	-	-	TRBJ2-7	TGCGCCAGCAGCCAAGTTGGGCGCTCCTACGAGCAGTACTTC	CASSQVGRSYEQYF
TRBV18	-	TRBD1	TRBJ1-1	TGTGCCAGCTCAGAAAGTGGACAGGGGGACACTGAAGCTTTCTTT	CASSESGQGDTEAFF
TRBV23-1	-	-	TRBJ1-5	TGCGCCAGCTTTCAGCCCCAGCATTTT	CASFQPQHF
TRBV4-1	-	-	TRBJ2-7	TGCGCCAGCAGCCAATTTAGCGGATCCTACGAGCAGTACTTC	CASSQFSGSYEQYF
TRBV29-1	-	-	TRBJ2-7	TGCAGCGTTGGGTTTCCCTACGAGCAGTACTTC	CSVGFPYEQYF
TRBV15	-	-	TRBJ2-3	TGTGCCACCAGCAGGGGAACAGCTCCAGATACGCAGTATTTT	CATSRGTAPDTQYF
TRBV12-5	once	-	TRBJ1-2	TGTGCTAGTGGTCCCCGCAGGGGCGACTATGGCTACACCTTC	CASGPRRGDYGYTF
TRBV5-8	-	-	TRBJ2-5	TGTGCCAGCAGCTTGGGGCGGATACAAGAGACCCAGTACTTC	CASSLGRIQETQYF
TRBV6-5	few	-	TRBJ1-2	TGTGCCAGCAGTCCCGTCGGGGACCTCTATGGCTACACCTTC	CASSPVGDLYGYTF
TRBV5-1	-	TRBD1	TRBJ1-4	TGCGCCAGCAGCTTCGAGGCTGTGGGCAGGGGGCCTTTTATATCTAATGAAAAACTGTTTTTT	CASSFEAVGRGPFISNEKLFF
TRBV9	-	TRBD1	TRBJ1-2	TGTGCCAGCAGCGTAGATGGGCAGGGGGCCTATGGCTACACCTTC	CASSVDGQGAYGYTF
TRBV6-4	-	-	TRBJ1-1	TGTGCCAGCAGTGAACTGGTTAGCACTGAAGCTTTCTTT	CASSELVSTEAFF
TRBV9	-	-	TRBJ1-2	TGTGCCAGCAGCGCGACCGTATGGGGCTACACCTTC	CASSATVWGYTF
TRBV11-2	-	-	TRBJ1-1	TGTGCCAGCAGCTTCCGGGACACATCGTTCTTT	CASSFRDTSFF